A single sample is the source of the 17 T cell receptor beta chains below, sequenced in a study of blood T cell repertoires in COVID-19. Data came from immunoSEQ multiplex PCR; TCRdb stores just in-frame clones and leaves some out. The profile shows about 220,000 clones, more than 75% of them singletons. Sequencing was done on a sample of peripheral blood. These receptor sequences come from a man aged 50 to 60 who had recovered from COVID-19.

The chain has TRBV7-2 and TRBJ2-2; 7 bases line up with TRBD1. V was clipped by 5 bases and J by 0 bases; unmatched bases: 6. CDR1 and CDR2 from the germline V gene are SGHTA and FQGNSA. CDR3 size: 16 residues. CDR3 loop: CASSRWTGANTGELFF. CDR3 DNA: TGTGCCAGCAGCCGTTGGACAGGCGCGAACACCGGGGAGCTGTTTTTT.

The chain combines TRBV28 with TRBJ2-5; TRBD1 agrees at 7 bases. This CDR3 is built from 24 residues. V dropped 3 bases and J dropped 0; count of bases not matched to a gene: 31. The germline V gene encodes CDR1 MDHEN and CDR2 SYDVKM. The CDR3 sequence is CASSFGPQFMLRDRDRKYQETQYF. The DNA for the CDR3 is TGTGCCAGCAGTTTTGGCCCCCAGTTTATGTTACGCGATAGGGACAGAAAATACCAAGAGACCCAGTACTTC.

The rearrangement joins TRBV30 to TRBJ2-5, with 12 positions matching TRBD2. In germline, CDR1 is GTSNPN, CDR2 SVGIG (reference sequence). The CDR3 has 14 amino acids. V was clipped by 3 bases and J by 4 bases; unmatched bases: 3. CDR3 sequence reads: CAWRRLAGVETQYF. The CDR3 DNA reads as TGTGCCTGGAGGAGACTAGCGGGAGTAGAGACCCAGTACTTC. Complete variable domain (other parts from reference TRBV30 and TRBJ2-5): SQTIHQWPATLVQPVGSPLSLECTVEGTSNPNLYWYRQAAGRGLQLLFYSVGIGQISSEVPQNLSASRPQDRQFILSSKKLLLSDSGFYLCAWRRLAGVETQYFGPGTRLLVL.

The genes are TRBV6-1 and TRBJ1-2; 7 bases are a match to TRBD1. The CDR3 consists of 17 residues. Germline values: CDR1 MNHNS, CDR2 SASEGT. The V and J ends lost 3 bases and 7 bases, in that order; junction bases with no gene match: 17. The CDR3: CASSDARGQVRPPGYTF. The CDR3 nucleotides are TGTGCCAGCAGTGACGCGAGAGGACAGGTCAGGCCTCCTGGCTACACCTTC.

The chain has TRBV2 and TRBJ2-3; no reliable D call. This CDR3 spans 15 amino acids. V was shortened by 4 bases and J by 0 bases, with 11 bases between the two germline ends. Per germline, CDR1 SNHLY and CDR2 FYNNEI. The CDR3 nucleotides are TGTGCCAGCAGTGTGTCCAGGATCAGCACAGATACGCAGTATTTT. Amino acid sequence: CASSVSRISTDTQYF.

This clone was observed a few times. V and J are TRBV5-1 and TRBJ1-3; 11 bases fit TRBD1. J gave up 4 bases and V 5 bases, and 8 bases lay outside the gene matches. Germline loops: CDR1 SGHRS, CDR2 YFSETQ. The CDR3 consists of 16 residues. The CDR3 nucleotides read TGCGCCAGCAGACCGTCCGGGACAGGGGGAGGAAACACCATATATTTT. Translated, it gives CASRPSGTGGGNTIYF.

CDR3 sequence (DNA): TGTGCCTGGAGGACCCCGTTGCTAGCGGGAGGGTCGACCCCCCCAGATACGCAGTATTTT. Its translation is CAWRTPLLAGGSTPPDTQYF. The chain has TRBV30 and TRBJ2-3, with 12 bases fitting TRBD2. With V trimmed by 3 bases and J by 4 bases, 20 bases remained unmatched. There are 20 residues in the CDR3. Germline lookup yields CDR1 GTSNPN and CDR2 SVGIG (reference sequence).

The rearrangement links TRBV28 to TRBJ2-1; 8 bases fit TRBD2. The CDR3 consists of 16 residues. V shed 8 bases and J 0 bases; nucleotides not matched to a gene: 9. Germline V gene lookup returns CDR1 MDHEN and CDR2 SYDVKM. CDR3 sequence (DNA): TGTGCCAGCCAATCAAATCTAGCGGGCTCCTACAATGAGCAGTTCTTC. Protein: CASQSNLAGSYNEQFF.

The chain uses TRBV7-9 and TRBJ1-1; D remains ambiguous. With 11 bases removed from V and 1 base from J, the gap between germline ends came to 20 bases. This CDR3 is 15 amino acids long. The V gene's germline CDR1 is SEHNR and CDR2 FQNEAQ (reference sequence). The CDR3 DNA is TGTGCCGGGAAGTTTGGAAGGACTGAGAACACTGAAGCTTTCTTT. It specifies CAGKFGRTENTEAFF.

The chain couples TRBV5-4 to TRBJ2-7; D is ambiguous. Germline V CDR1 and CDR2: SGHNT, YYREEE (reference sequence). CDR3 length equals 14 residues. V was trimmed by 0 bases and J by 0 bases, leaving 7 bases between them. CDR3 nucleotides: TGTGCCAGCAGCTTGGGCACAAGCTCCTACGAGCAGTACTTC. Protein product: CASSLGTSSYEQYF.

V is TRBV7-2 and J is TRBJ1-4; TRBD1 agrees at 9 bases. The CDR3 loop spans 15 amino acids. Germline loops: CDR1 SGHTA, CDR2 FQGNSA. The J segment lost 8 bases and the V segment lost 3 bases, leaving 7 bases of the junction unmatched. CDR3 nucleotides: TGTGCCAGCAGCTTTAGGACAGGGGAAAGGGAAAAACTGTTTTTT. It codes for CASSFRTGEREKLFF.

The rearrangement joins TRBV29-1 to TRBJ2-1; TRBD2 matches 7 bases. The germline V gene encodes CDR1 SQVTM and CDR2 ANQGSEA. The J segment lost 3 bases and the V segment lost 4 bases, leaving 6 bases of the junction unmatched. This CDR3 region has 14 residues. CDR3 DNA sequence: TGCAGCGTTGCCCCTAGCGGTTACTACAATGAGCAGTTCTTC. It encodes CSVAPSGYYNEQFF.

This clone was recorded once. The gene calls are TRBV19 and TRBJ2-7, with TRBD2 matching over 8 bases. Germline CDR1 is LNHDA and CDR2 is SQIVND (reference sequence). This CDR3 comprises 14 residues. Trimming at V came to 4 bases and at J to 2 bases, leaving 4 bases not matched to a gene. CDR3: CASSKSGSTYEQYF. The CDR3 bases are TGTGCCAGTAGTAAAAGCGGGAGTACCTACGAGCAGTACTTC.

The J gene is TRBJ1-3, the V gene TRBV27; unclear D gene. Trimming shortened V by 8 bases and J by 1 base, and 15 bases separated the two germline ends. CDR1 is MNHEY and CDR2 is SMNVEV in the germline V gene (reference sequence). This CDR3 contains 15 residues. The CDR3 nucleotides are TGTGCCAGCTCCCCCTCGAGGGCATCTGGAAACACCATATATTTT. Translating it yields CASSPSRASGNTIYF.

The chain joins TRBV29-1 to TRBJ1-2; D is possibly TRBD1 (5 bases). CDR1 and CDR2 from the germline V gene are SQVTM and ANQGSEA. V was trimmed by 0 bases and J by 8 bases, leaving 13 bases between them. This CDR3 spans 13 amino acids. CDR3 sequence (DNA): TGCAGCGTTGAAGATCCCAGGGATAAAGGCTACACCTTC. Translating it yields CSVEDPRDKGYTF.

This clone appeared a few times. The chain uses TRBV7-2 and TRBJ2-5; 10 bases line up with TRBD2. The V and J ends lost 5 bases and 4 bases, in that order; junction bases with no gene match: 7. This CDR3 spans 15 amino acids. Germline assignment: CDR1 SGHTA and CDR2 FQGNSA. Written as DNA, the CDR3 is TGTGCCAGCAGCCCCCGATGGACTAGCGGAGAGACCCAGTACTTC. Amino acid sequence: CASSPRWTSGETQYF.

The CDR3 bases are TGTGCCAGTAGTATCCCAGGGAAGGTCACTGAAGCTTTCTTT. It yields the protein CASSIPGKVTEAFF. V gene TRBV19 combines with J gene TRBJ1-1; tentative D call: TRBD1 (5 bases). The CDR3 length is 14 residues. Trimming took off 3 bases at V and 4 bases at J, with 12 bases between the two ends. Looked up from germline, CDR1 is LNHDA and CDR2 is SQIVND (reference sequence).